Shown below are 9 T cell receptor beta chains from a single sample sequenced in a study of glioma-infiltrating T cells. Amplification of TCR alpha and beta CDR3 regions from RNA used iRepertoire nested multiplex PCR. TCRdb processed the multiplex PCR reads anew with MiXCR; each CDR3 protein has one entry. The table shows approximately 88,000 distinct CDR3 sequences, with around a quarter occurring only once. Sequenced sample: glioma tissue, nonneoplastic brain tissue, or PBMCs (not recorded which). These receptors all come from a human donor with low-grade glioma or glioblastoma, undergoing nonglioma brain surgery, or in good health (not recorded which).

The chain uses TRBV11-2 and TRBJ1-3; D is perhaps TRBD1 (5 bases). The CDR3 extends over 14 amino acids. CDR1 is SGHAT, CDR2 FQNNGV, per germline. Trimming shortened V by 5 bases and J by 4 bases, and 12 bases separated the two germline ends. CDR3 DNA: TGTGCCAGCAGCGCAGGGACGGGAGGAAACACCATATATTTT. As protein: CASSAGTGGNTIYF.

The chain uses TRBV12-5 and TRBJ2-7; 7 bases match TRBD1. The CDR3 runs 14 residues. Per germline, CDR1 LGHNT and CDR2 FRNRAP. V lost 6 bases and J lost 3; bases outside the gene matches: 8. The CDR3 loop is CASGTGTAFYEQYF. Here the CDR3 DNA reads TGTGCTAGTGGAACCGGGACAGCATTCTACGAGCAGTACTTC.

Remarks on this clonotype: A much bigger clone sits one base away, suggesting this may be a read error. V is TRBV7-2 and J is TRBJ2-3; 7 bases map to TRBD2. The CDR3 loop spans 18 amino acids. The V gene's germline CDR1 is SGHTA and CDR2 FQGNSA. V was clipped by 1 base and J by 0 bases; unmatched bases: 10. The CDR3 bases are TGTGCCAGCAGCTTAGAGCATCTGGGACTAAGTAGCACAGATACGCAGTATTTT. Residues: CASSLEHLGLSSTDTQYF.

Many counts were recorded for this clonotype. The chain combines TRBV15 with TRBJ2-7, with 9 nucleotides matching TRBD2. Germline values: CDR1 LNHNV, CDR2 YYDKDF (reference sequence). This CDR3 contains 13 residues. Germline trimming cut 11 bases from V and 2 bases from J; bases unmatched to any gene: 7. The CDR3 spells CASAAGGPYEQYF. Here the CDR3 DNA reads TGTGCCTCCGCAGCGGGGGGACCCTACGAGCAGTACTTC.

This clonotype was counted many times. The rearrangement uses TRBV20-1 and TRBJ1-1; D gene ambiguous. This CDR3 comprises 12 residues. From germline, CDR1 is DFQATT and CDR2 SNEGSKA (reference sequence). Trimming stripped 8 bases from V and 1 base from J, with 11 bases between. CDR3 coding DNA: TGCAGTACCGAGCGCCCGAACACTGAAGCTTTCTTT. Translation gives CSTERPNTEAFF.

This clonotype has ten or more counts. The genes are TRBV6-2 or TRBV6-3 and TRBJ1-1; 7 bases are a match to TRBD1. The length of the CDR3 is 15 residues. Germline V CDR1 and CDR2: MNHEY, SVGEGT. The V segment lost 3 bases and the J segment 0 bases; nucleotides outside the gene matches: 4. The CDR3 region is CASSYLTGMNTEAFF. The CDR3 DNA sequence: TGTGCCAGCAGTTATCTGACAGGGATGAACACTGAAGCTTTCTTT.

This clonotype showed up many times. The chain is built from TRBV4-2 and TRBJ1-6, with TRBD1 as a possible D gene (5 bases). CDR3 length equals 16 residues. Trimming pared 0 bases from V and 7 bases from J, leaving 13 bases between. CDR1 is LGHNA, CDR2 YNFKEQ, per germline. CDR3 loop: CASSQDLGRGNSPLHF. CDR3 nucleotides: TGTGCCAGCAGCCAAGATTTGGGGCGGGGGAATTCACCCCTCCACTTT.

For this clonotype: A much more abundant neighbour one base away suggests this may be a read error. The chain employs TRBV7-9 and TRBJ1-3; D is undetermined. CDR1 SEHNR and CDR2 FQNEAQ come from the germline V gene (reference sequence). V lost 5 bases to trimming and J lost 6 bases, with 11 bases between them. The CDR3 runs 13 residues. The CDR3 nucleotides are TGTGCCAGCAGCCCAGGAACGCTAAACACCATATATTTT. Translating it yields CASSPGTLNTIYF.

This clonotype was detected ten times or more. V usage is TRBV7-9 and J usage is TRBJ1-5; 7 bases line up with TRBD1. The CDR3 extends over 15 amino acids. Germline lookup yields CDR1 SEHNR and CDR2 FQNEAQ (reference sequence). The V and J ends lost 1 base and 3 bases, in that order; junction bases with no gene match: 3. The CDR3 here is CASSLGDSPNQPQHF. Here the CDR3 DNA reads TGTGCCAGCAGCTTAGGGGACAGTCCCAATCAGCCCCAGCATTTT.